The source of this TCR beta chain is a study of blood T cell repertoires in COVID-19. In the study overall: Italy, Spain and the United States were the sources of the convalescent and acute COVID-19 samples. Sources were T cells, B-cell-depleted T cells, or PBMCs; the material itself was cDNA or gDNA.

The V end lost 3 bases, the J end lost 0 bases, and 9 bases lay between the germline ends. CDR1 is MDHEN and CDR2 is SYDVKM in the germline V gene. The CDR3 extends over 15 amino acids. The authors' processing: From reference gene primer amplification, estimates of nucleated cell counts were derived. The table came from immunoSEQ multiplex PCR; TCRdb's copy has only in-frame clones and leaves some out. That table furnishes V, J and clone size, whereas the DNA furnished D and trimming. This sample has a few hundred thousand clones, with less than 90% found just once. The chain employs TRBV28 and TRBJ1-3; D not resolved. The specimen sequenced was peripheral blood. The TCR originated in a woman of 80 years or more with active or convalescent COVID-19. The CDR3 DNA sequence: TGTGCCAGCAGTTTCCAAACAAACTCTGGAAACACCATATATTTT. Amino acid sequence: CASSFQTNSGNTIYF.